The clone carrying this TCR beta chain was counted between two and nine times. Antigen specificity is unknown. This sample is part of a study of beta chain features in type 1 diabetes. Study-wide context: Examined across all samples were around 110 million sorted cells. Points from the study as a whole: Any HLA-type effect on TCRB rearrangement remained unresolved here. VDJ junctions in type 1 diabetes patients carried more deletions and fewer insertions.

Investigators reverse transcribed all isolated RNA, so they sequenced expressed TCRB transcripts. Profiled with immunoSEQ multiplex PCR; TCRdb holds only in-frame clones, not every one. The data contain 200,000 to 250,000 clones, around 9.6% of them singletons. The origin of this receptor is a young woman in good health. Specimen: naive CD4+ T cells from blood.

CDR3 in DNA: TGTGCCAGCAGGGACATTCAGCGACTAGCGCCGTATGAGCAGTTCTTC. As protein: CASRDIQRLAPYEQFF. The chain joins TRBV28 to TRBJ2-1; TRBD2 matches at 8 bases. V gave up 6 bases and J gave up 8 bases; unmatched junction bases: 15. Germline CDR1 and CDR2: MDHEN and SYDVKM. The CDR3 spans 16 residues.